Listed below are T cell receptor beta chains from one sample, sequenced in a study of T cells expressing NK-cell markers. TCRdb processed the 5' RACE reads again and assigns one entry to each CDR3 protein, with no DNA. This table lists some 390,000 distinct CDR3 sequences. Sequencing used blood T cells: a sorted CD56 or NKG2C T cell subset, CD4+ or CD8+ T cells, or bulk PBMC T cells (not recorded which). These receptors all stem from a woman aged 45-65 years in good health. The CDR3 runs from the conserved cysteine through the conserved F or W.

J gene | V gene | CDR3 protein
TRBJ2-7 | TRBV5-1 | CASSRRTGQDEQYF
TRBJ2-1 | TRBV7-9 | CASSLTGGHNEQFF
TRBJ2-1 | TRBV9 | CASSVTAYSSYNEQFF
TRBJ1-2 | TRBV7-9 | CASSLGGDSYTF
TRBJ2-1 | TRBV4-1 | CASSQEGLAGEEQFF
TRBJ2-2 | TRBV18 | CASSSLEIGELFF
TRBJ2-3 | TRBV15 | CATSRDFPGDAGTQYF
TRBJ2-1 | TRBV5-1 | CASSLNTVSYNEQFF
TRBJ1-1 | TRBV7-9 | CASSQGDRGRYTEAFF
TRBJ2-6 | TRBV5-6 | CASSLDVRAGANVLTF
TRBJ2-3 | TRBV5-1 | CASSRFRSTSTDTQYF
TRBJ2-3 | TRBV11-2 | CASSLGAWGREPDTQYF
TRBJ2-5 | TRBV19 | CASSILQGARETQYF
TRBJ2-7 | TRBV7-9 | CASSPDGRTYEQYF
TRBJ2-2 | TRBV5-1 | CASSLPTNTGELFF
TRBJ1-5 | TRBV28 | CASSRPGRRGYSNQPQHF
TRBJ2-5 | TRBV5-6 | CASSLIRQGRIETQYF
TRBJ1-2 | TRBV5-5 | CASSLEGVRRGYTF
TRBJ2-6 | TRBV12-3/TRBV12-4 | CASSSGQGARGANVLTF
TRBJ2-5 | TRBV24-1 | CATSTGASQETQYF
TRBJ2-3 | TRBV12-3/TRBV12-4 | CASSGGIGLALTDTQYF
TRBJ2-5 | TRBV11-2 | CASSSWTSGREETQYF
TRBJ2-7 | TRBV5-1 | CASSLGGTDDF
TRBJ2-7 | TRBV2 | CASRSTISYEQYF
TRBJ2-1 | TRBV7-9 | CASNFLIGGDGDNEQFF
TRBJ2-1 | TRBV24-1 | CATSRASSYNEQFF
TRBJ2-3 | TRBV24-1 | CATKSGRTSRDTQYF
TRBJ2-1 | TRBV3-1 | CASSQGTVRSRLGEQFF
TRBJ1-5 | TRBV4-1 | CASSHSDRLYQPQHF
TRBJ2-3 | TRBV7-8 | CASSYFSGITDTQYF
TRBJ2-3 | TRBV5-1 | CASSLTPSTDTQYF
TRBJ1-1 | TRBV5-1 | CASSLVLDTEAFF
TRBJ2-2 | TRBV29-1 | CSATGGAGTGELFF
TRBJ2-1 | TRBV7-9 | CASSPGRYPDPNEQFF
TRBJ1-2 | TRBV14 | CASSQELSYGYTF